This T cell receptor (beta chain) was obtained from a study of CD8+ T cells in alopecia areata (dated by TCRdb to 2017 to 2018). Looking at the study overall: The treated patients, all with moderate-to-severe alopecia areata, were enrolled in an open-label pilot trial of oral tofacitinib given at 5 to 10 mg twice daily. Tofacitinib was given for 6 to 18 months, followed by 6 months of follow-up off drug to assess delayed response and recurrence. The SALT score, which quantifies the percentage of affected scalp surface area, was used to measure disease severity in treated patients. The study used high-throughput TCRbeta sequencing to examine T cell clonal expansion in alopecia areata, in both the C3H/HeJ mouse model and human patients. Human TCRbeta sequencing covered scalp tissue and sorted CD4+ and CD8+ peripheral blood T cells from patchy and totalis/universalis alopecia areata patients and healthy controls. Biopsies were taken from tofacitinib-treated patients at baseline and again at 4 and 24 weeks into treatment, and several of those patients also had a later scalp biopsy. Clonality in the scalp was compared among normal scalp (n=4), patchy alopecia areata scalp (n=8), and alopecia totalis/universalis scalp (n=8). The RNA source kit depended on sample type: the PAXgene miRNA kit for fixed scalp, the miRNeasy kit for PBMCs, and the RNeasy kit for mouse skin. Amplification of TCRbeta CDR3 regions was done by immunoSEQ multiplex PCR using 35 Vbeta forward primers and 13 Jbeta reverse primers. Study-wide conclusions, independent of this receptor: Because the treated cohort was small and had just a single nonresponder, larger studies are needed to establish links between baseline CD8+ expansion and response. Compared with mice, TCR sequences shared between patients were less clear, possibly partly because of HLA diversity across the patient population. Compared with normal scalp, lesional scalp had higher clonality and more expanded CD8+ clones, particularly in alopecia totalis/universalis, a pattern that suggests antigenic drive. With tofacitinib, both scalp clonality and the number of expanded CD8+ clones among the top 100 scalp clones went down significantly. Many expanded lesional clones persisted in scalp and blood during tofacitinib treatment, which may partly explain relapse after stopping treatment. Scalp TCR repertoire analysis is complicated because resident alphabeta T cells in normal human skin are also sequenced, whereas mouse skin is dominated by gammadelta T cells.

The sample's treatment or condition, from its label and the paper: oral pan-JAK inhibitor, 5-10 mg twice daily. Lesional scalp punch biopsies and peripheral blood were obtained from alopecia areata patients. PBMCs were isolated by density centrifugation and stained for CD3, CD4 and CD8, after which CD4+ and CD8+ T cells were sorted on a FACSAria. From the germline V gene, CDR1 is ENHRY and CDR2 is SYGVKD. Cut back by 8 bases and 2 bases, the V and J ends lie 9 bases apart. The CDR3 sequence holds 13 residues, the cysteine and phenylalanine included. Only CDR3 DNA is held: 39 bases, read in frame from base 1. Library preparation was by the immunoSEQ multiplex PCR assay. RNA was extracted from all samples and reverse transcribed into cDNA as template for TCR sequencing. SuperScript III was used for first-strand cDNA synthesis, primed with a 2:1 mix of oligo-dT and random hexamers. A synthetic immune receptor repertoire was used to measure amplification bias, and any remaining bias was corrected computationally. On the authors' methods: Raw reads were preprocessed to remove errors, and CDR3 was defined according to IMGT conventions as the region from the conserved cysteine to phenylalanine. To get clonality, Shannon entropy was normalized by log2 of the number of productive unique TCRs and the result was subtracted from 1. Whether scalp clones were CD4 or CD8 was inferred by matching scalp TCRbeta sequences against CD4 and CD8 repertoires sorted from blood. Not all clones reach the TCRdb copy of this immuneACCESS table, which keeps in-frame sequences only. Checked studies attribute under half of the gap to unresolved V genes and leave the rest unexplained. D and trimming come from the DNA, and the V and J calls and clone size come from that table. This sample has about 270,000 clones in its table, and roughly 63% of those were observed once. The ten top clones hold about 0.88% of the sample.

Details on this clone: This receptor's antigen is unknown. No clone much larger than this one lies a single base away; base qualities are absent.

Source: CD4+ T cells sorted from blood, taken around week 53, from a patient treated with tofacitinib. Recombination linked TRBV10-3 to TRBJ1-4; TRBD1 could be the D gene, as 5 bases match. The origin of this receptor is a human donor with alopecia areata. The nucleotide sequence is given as TGTGCCATCGGGGCAGATACTAATGAAAAACTGTTTTTT. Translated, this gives CAIGADTNEKLFF.